This paragraph reports one T cell receptor beta chain. Its antigen is currently unknown. Trimming left V 5 bases short and J 8 bases short, with 8 bases between. Per germline, CDR1 SGHRS and CDR2 YFSETQ. The CDR3 totals 11 residues. This sample was included in a study of radiotherapy plus CTLA-4 blockade in lung cancer. Findings and caveats of the study: With interferon-beta, early dynamics of blood T cell clones were reported to best predict response.

Focal radiation plus CTLA-4 blockade with ipilimumab was administered to patients who had chemo-refractory metastatic non-small-cell lung cancer. TCRdb's table, derived via immunoSEQ multiplex PCR, lists solely in-frame clones and lacks some. Among some 78,000 clones, approximately 86% were seen once, and the ten largest hold more than 2%. This rearrangement joins TRBV5-1 to TRBJ2-1, with unresolved D. Source: peripheral blood, taken from a patient treated with radiotherapy plus ipilimumab. The sequence came from a human donor with non-small cell lung cancer who had a partial response to radiotherapy plus ipilimumab. In DNA form, the CDR3 reads TGCGCCAGCAGAATCAACTATGAGCAGTTCTTC. This translates into CASRINYEQFF.